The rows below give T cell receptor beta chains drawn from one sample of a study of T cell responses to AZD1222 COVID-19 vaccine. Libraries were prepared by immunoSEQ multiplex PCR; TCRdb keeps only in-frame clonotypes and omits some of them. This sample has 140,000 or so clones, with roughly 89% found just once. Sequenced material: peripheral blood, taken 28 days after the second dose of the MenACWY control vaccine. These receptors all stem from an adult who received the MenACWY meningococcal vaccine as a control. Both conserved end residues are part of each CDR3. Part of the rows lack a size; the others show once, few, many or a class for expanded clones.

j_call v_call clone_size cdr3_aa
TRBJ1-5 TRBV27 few CASSWGHHQPQHF
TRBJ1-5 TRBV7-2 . CASSLEGLQPQHF
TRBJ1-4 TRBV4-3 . CASSQDMEKLFF
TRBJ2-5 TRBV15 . CATSRDQQETQYF
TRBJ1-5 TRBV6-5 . CASSSRTGGPNQPQHF
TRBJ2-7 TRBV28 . CASSSRQPIVGEQYF
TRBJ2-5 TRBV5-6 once CASSGRLAGGGGTQYF
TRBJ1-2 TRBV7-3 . CASSQGQGFGYTF
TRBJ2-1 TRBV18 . CASSTGAGQYNEQFF
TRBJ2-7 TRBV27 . CASTRGTGGEQYF
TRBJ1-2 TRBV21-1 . CASSGLGGGEDYGYTF
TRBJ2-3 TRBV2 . CASMKEAGDTQYF
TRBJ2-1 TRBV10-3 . CAIKKVGTSYNEQFF
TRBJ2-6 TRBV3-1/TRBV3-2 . CASSQQSSGANVLTF
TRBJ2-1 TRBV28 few CASQGGRDNEQFF
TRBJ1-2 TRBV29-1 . CSAYGLTGPENYGYTF
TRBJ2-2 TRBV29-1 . CSVPGPNTGELFF
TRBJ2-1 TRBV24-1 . CATTGAPDYNEQFF
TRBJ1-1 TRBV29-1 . CSVEEFAGGTEAFF
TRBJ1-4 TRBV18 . CASSPFHRGGDEKLFF
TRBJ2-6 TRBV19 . CASSIIGGSGANVLTF
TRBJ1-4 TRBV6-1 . CASSETGIIGEKLFF
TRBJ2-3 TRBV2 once CASSKPSISGNADTQYF
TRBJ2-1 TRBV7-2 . CASSLLMFLDGNEQFF
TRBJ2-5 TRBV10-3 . CAISEGGQGPWETQYF
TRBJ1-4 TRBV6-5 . CASSQTLRTGKLFF
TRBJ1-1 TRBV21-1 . CASTNNIGRPNTEAFF
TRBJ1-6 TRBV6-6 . CASRLGGGDSPLHF
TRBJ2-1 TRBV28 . CASRAAGFYNEQFF
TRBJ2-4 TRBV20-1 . CSASGLAGGKENIQYF
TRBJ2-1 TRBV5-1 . CASSYDSSSYNEQFF
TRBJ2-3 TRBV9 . CASSVGARGRRDTQYF
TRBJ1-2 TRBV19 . CASTIGTSPNYGYTF
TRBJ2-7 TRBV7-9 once CASSPLGVPHEQYF
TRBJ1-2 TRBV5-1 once CASSPNGANYGYTF
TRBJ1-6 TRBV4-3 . CASGGGTDSPLHF
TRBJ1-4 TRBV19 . CASSIGGTNEKLFF
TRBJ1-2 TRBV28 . CASSPNRGQYYTF
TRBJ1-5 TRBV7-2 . CASSLSGGSNQPQHF
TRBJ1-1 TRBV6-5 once CASSQQGGDTEAFF
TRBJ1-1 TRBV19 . CASSNDRERMNTEAFF
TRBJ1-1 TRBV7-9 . CASQQWEGTTAEAFF
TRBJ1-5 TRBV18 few CASSPRGSGNQPQHF
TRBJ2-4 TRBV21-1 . CASRVRRGHSQENIQYF
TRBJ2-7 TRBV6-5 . CASTALTSSYEQYF
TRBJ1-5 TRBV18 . CASSPLGLRGAQGQPQHF
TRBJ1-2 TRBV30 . CAWSVRQGNYGYTF
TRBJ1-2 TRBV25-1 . CASSEGPPGYTF
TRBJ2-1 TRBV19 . CASSTLAGYNEQFF
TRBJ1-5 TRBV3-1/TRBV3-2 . CASSPGGGNNQPQHF
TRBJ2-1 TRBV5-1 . CASSLGASGGEQFF
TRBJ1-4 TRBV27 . CASYRGLNEKLFF